These 5 T cell receptor beta chains originate from one sample sequenced in a study of CD8 T cells in ankylosing spondylitis. Study-level findings and limits: There was a TCR beta motif, made of 7 to 9 highly homologous variants, that appeared characteristic of ankylosing spondylitis blood.

TCRdb independently ran MiXCR on the 5' RACE reads; one entry per CDR3 protein. The table has under 850,000 distinct CDR3 sequences, around 20% seen once. No antigen has been identified for these receptors. Specimen: blood, either unsorted or a sorted T cell fraction (not recorded which). The receptors were sampled from a male donor with ankylosing spondylitis.

This clonotype has just a few counts. V and J are TRBV4-3 and TRBJ2-1; D is uncertain. V was shortened by 0 bases and J by 4 bases, with 10 bases between the two germline ends. The CDR3 loop spans 15 amino acids. Germline V gene lookup returns CDR1 LGHNA and CDR2 YSLEER. The CDR3 bases are TGCGCCAGCAGCCAAGATTTGGGTAGATACAATGAGCAGTTCTTC. Translating gives CASSQDLGRYNEQFF.

The CDR3 DNA is TGTGCCAGCAGCTCCCCGGGACTAGCGGGAGGGCCTTCTGAGCAGTTCTTC. Protein: CASSSPGLAGGPSEQFF. The chain carries TRBV28 and TRBJ2-1, with 16 bases aligning to TRBD2. The CDR3 loop spans 17 amino acids. V was clipped by 6 bases and J by 9 bases; unmatched bases: 11. In germline, CDR1 is MDHEN, CDR2 SYDVKM.

This clonotype has only a few counts. The genes are TRBV29-1 and TRBJ1-2, with D hard to call. Germline lookup yields CDR1 SQVTM and CDR2 ANQGSEA. Trimming shortened V by 3 bases and J by 7 bases, and 15 bases separated the two germline ends. The CDR3 length is 13 residues. CDR3: CSVDPVLGLGYTF. Written as DNA, the CDR3 is TGCAGCGTTGACCCGGTCCTTGGGCTTGGCTACACCTTC.

V gene TRBV12-3 or TRBV12-4 combines with J gene TRBJ1-6; TRBD1 is a possible D gene (6 bases). This CDR3 region has 15 residues. V was cut by 3 bases and J by 8 bases, with 14 bases left in between. CDR3 in DNA: TGTGCCAGCAGTTTGGGCGACAGGCGATATTCACCCCTCCACTTT. The encoded protein is CASSLGDRRYSPLHF.

The rearrangement joins TRBV6-5 to TRBJ2-7, with 9 bases identical to TRBD2. The CDR3 length is 17 residues. The germline CDR1 and CDR2 sequences are MNHEY and SVGAGI. V shed 2 bases and J 3 bases; nucleotides not matched to a gene: 11. CDR3 nucleotide sequence: TGTGCCAGCAGTTACAAGACACCGGGACTAGCAGTCTACGAGCAGTACTTC. This encodes CASSYKTPGLAVYEQYF.